Listed below are T cell receptor beta chains from one sample, sequenced in a study of blood T cell repertoires in COVID-19. Using immunoSEQ multiplex PCR, the repertoire was profiled, and TCRdb retains in-frame clones only, with some absent. The sample has fewer than 250,000 clones, 65% to 90% seen once. The sequencing sample was made of PBMCs or T cells enriched from blood (not recorded which). These receptors were collected from a woman aged 50 to 60 with acute COVID-19. Each CDR3 is given without its conserved first and last residue.

j_call | v_call | cdr3_aa
TRBJ2-3 | TRBV5-1 | ASSLGLAGSHTQY
TRBJ2-7 | TRBV5-4 | ASSLGPGLGGPEQY
TRBJ1-4 | TRBV5-8 | ASSLEGGATEKLF
TRBJ1-2 | TRBV9 | ASSVSTGGDYGYT
TRBJ1-1 | TRBV15 | ATSRDAVGEAF
TRBJ1-2 | TRBV5-4 | ASSLEAGTYGYT
TRBJ1-5 | TRBV5-1 | ASSLDRGSNQPQH
TRBJ1-5 | TRBV5-3 | ARSIRQGTAWGNQPQH
TRBJ2-5 | TRBV7-6 | ASSLVAGTQY
TRBJ1-6 | TRBV12-5 | ASAWDSGSPLH
TRBJ2-3 | TRBV6-4 | ASSDSSGGTDTQY
TRBJ1-2 | TRBV18 | ASSHAGGDDGYT
TRBJ1-5 | TRBV25-1 | ASSEAGSHQPQH
TRBJ1-3 | TRBV19 | ASSIDRGITGNTIY
TRBJ1-3 | TRBV18 | ASSPSERSGNTIY
TRBJ1-5 | TRBV6-2/TRBV6-3 | ASSYSSPDGNQPQH
TRBJ1-5 | TRBV19 | ASSPNPGLTSNSNQPQH
TRBJ1-1 | TRBV30 | AWSRGLKTEAF
TRBJ2-7 | TRBV2 | ASSENGHSYEQY
TRBJ1-2 | TRBV5-1 | ASSGGHPANYGYT
TRBJ1-3 | TRBV30 | ACGGNTIY
TRBJ2-7 | TRBV3-1/TRBV3-2 | ASSQGAPATVFYEQY
TRBJ2-5 | TRBV9 | ASSVGVSYRGQETQY
TRBJ2-2 | TRBV27 | ASIPSGGRTGELF
TRBJ1-6 | TRBV28 | ASTRQGSGSPLH
TRBJ1-1 | TRBV5-1 | ASSPPTGGARSF
TRBJ1-5 | TRBV19 | ASYGGQGHQPQH
TRBJ2-1 | TRBV3-1/TRBV3-2 | ASSQDGGGRGNEQF
TRBJ1-2 | TRBV11-2 | ASSQPDRGRIYGYT
TRBJ1-4 | TRBV30 | AWSPPGGEKLF
TRBJ2-3 | TRBV24-1 | ATSDSGLDQGTDTQY
TRBJ1-2 | TRBV11-2 | ASSPQGNYGYT
TRBJ1-1 | TRBV14 | ASSHDLGTEAF
TRBJ2-1 | TRBV10-3 | AISNRDRGLDEQF
TRBJ2-7 | TRBV9 | ASSGQAGGVSYEQY
TRBJ2-3 | TRBV11-3 | ASSLDSGELFTQY
TRBJ1-1 | TRBV18 | ASSPGQGRWTEAF
TRBJ1-2 | TRBV3-1/TRBV3-2 | ASSPQGQYYGYT
TRBJ1-2 | TRBV9 | ASNFDGDNYGYT